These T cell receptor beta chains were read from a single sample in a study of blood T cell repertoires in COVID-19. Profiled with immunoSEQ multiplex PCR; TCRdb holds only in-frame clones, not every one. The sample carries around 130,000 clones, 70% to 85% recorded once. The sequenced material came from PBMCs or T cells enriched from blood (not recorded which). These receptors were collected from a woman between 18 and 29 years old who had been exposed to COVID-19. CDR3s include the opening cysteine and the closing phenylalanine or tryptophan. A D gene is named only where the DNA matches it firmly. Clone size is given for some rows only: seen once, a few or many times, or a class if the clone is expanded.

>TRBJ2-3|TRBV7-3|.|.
CASSRLVREGTDTQYF
TGTGCCAGCAGCCGGCTAGTGAGGGAGGGCACAGATACGCAGTATTTT
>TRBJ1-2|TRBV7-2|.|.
CASSPQGSYGYTF
TGTGCCAGCAGCCCACAGGGTTCATATGGCTACACCTTC
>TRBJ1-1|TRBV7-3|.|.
CASSLTRTVPNTEAFF
TGTGCCAGCAGCTTAACGAGGACAGTCCCGAACACTGAAGCTTTCTTT
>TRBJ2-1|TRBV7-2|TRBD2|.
CASSQRLAGNEQFF
TGTGCCAGCAGCCAGCGGCTAGCGGGCAATGAGCAGTTCTTC
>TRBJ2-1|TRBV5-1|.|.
CASSLEGGSYNEQFF
TGCGCCAGCAGCTTGGAAGGGGGCTCCTACAATGAGCAGTTCTTC
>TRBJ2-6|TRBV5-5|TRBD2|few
CASSLVFLLAASGANVLTF
TGTGCCAGCAGCTTGGTGTTTTTACTAGCGGCCTCTGGGGCCAACGTCCTGACTTTC
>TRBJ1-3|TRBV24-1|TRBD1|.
CATSEAGTGDDTIYF
TGTGCCACCAGTGAAGCCGGGACAGGGGACGACACCATATATTTT
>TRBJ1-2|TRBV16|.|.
CASSQSGSYYGYTF
TGTGCCAGCAGCCAATCGGGCAGCTACTATGGCTACACCTTC
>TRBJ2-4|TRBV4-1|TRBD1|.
CASSPTGTGDIQYF
TGCGCCAGCAGCCCGACCGGGACAGGGGACATTCAGTACTTC
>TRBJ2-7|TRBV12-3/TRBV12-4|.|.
CASSFRGAYEQYF
TGTGCCAGCAGTTTTCGGGGGGCATACGAGCAGTACTTC
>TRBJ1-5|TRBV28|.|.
CASSLVGNQPQHF
TGTGCCAGCAGTCTTGTTGGCAATCAGCCCCAGCATTTT
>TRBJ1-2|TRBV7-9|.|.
CASSFGTGLGAYGYTF
TGTGCCAGCAGCTTCGGAACAGGCCTGGGGGCCTATGGCTACACCTTC
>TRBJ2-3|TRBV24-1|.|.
CATGGGTDTQYF
TGTGCCACCGGAGGGGGCACAGATACGCAGTATTTT
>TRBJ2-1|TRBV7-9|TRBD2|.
CASSLGGLAGTYNEQFF
TGTGCCAGCAGCTTAGGTGGACTAGCGGGCACCTACAATGAGCAGTTCTTC
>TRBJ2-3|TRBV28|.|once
CASSLPHRGSTDTQYF
TGTGCCAGCAGTTTACCCCACCGGGGAAGCACAGATACGCAGTATTTT
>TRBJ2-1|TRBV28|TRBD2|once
CASRLAGTSYNEQFF
TGTGCCAGCAGACTAGCGGGTACCTCCTACAATGAGCAGTTCTTC
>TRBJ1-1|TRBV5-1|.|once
CASSSQGGSTEAFF
TGCGCCAGCAGCTCCCAGGGAGGGAGCACTGAAGCTTTCTTT
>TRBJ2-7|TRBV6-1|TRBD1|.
CASSEATGGSYEQYF
TGTGCCAGCAGTGAAGCGACAGGGGGCTCCTACGAGCAGTACTTC
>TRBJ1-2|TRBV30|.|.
CAWSDLRQANPPYGYTF
TGTGCCTGGAGCGACCTTCGACAGGCGAACCCTCCCTATGGCTACACCTTC
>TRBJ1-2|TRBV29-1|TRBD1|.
CSVDRRDRGDYGYTF
TGCAGCGTTGATCGACGCGACAGGGGTGACTATGGCTACACCTTC
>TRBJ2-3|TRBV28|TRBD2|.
CASRTSGPTDTQYF
TGTGCCAGTAGGACTAGCGGGCCCACAGATACGCAGTATTTT
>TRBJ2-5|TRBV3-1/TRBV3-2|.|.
CASSYGETQYF
TGTGCCAGCAGCTACGGGGAGACCCAGTACTTC
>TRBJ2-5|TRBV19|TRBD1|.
CASRPGQQETQYF
TGTGCCAGTAGGCCGGGACAGCAAGAGACCCAGTACTTC
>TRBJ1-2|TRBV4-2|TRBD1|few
CASSQMDRANYGYTF
TGTGCCAGCAGCCAAATGGACAGGGCTAACTATGGCTACACCTTC
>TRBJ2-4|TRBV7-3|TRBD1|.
CASSRGTGLGNIQYF
TGTGCCAGCAGCCGCGGGACAGGGCTAGGGAACATTCAGTACTTC
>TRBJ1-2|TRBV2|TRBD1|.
CASSRNPGQGAAYGYTF
TGTGCCAGCAGTAGAAACCCGGGACAGGGGGCCGCGTATGGCTACACCTTC
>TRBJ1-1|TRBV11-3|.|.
CASSYAGNTEAFF
TGTGCCAGCAGCTATGCAGGGAACACTGAAGCTTTCTTT
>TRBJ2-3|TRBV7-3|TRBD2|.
CASSSGLAGGSDTQYF
TGTGCCAGCAGCTCGGGACTAGCGGGAGGTTCAGATACGCAGTATTTT
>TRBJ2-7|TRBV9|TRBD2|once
CASSVEAGPAYEQYF
TGTGCCAGCAGCGTAGAAGCGGGACCGGCCTACGAGCAGTACTTC
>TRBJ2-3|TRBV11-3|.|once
CASSFAGGDTQYF
TGTGCCAGCAGCTTCGCTGGGGGCGATACGCAGTATTTT
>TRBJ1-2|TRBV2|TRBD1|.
CASSEGDRQGVPGYTF
TGTGCCAGCAGTGAGGGAGACCGACAGGGGGTCCCAGGCTACACCTTC
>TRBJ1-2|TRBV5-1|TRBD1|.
CASSLGQGADGYTF
TGCGCCAGCAGCTTGGGCCAGGGGGCGGATGGCTACACCTTC
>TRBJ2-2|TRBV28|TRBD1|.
CASSSPGQGPRTHGELFF
TGTGCCAGCAGTTCTCCGGGACAGGGGCCGCGCACGCACGGGGAGCTGTTTTTT
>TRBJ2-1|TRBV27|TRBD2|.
CASTSTGLAGSNEQFF
TGTGCCAGCACGTCGACAGGACTAGCGGGAAGCAATGAGCAGTTCTTC
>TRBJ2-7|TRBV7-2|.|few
CASSFYPYEQYF
TGTGCCAGCAGCTTCTATCCCTACGAGCAGTACTTC
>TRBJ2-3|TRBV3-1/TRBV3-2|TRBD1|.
CASSQTDRGLTFTDTQYF
TGTGCCAGCAGCCAGACAGACAGGGGATTAACTTTCACAGATACGCAGTATTTT
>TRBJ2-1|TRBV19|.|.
CASSPSWRTGDNEQFF
TGTGCCAGCTCCCCGAGTTGGAGGACCGGGGACAATGAGCAGTTCTTC
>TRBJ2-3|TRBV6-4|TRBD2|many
CASSETSGRATDTQYF
TGTGCCAGCAGTGAAACTAGCGGGAGGGCTACAGATACGCAGTATTTT
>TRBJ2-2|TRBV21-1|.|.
CASSKRQGGSGELFF
TGTGCCAGCAGCAAACGACAGGGAGGCTCCGGGGAGCTGTTTTTT
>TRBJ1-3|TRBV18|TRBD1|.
CASSPGTGAGNTIYF
TGTGCCAGCTCACCCGGGACAGGGGCTGGAAACACCATATATTTT
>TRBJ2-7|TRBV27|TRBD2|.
CASSPQRESYEQYF
TGTGCCAGCAGTCCCCAGCGGGAGTCCTACGAGCAGTACTTC
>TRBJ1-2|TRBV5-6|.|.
CASSLYGVSYGYTF
TGTGCCAGCAGCTTGTACGGGGTCTCGTATGGCTACACCTTC
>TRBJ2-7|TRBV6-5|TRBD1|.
CASNQTGTASYEQYF
TGTGCCAGCAATCAAACCGGGACAGCCTCCTACGAGCAGTACTTC
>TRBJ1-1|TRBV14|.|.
CASSQVDWAMNTEAFF
TGTGCCAGCAGCCAAGTCGATTGGGCCATGAACACTGAAGCTTTCTTT
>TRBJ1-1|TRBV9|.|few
CASSEDMNTEAFF
TGTGCCAGCAGCGAAGACATGAACACTGAAGCTTTCTTT
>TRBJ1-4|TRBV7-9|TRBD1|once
CATRDRVREKLFF
TGTGCCACCCGCGACAGGGTGAGGGAAAAACTGTTTTTT
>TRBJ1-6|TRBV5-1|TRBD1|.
CASSPHAGTGNNSPLHF
TGCGCCAGCAGCCCGCACGCCGGGACAGGGAATAATTCACCCCTCCACTTT
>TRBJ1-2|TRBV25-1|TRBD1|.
CASSDPGTGLANYGYTF
TGTGCCAGCAGTGACCCCGGGACAGGACTAGCTAACTATGGCTACACCTTC
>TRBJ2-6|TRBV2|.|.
CASLGHQSSGANVLTF
TGTGCCAGCCTGGGACACCAAAGCTCTGGGGCCAACGTCCTGACTTTC
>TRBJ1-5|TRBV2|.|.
CASKAIRWGNQPQHF
TGTGCCAGCAAAGCGATTAGGTGGGGCAATCAGCCCCAGCATTTT
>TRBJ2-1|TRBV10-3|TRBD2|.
CAISREWTSGLNEQFF
TGTGCCATCAGCCGGGAATGGACTAGCGGCTTGAATGAGCAGTTCTTC
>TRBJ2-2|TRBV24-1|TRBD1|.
CATSDLGQGVGELFF
TGTGCCACCAGTGATTTAGGACAGGGTGTAGGGGAGCTGTTTTTT
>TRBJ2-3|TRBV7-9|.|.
CASSPGLLNRGDTQYF
TGTGCCAGCAGCCCGGGACTCCTTAACAGGGGAGATACGCAGTATTTT
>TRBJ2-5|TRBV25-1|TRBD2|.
CASSGGTSGEYQETQYF
TGTGCCAGCAGTGGGGGGACTAGCGGAGAGTATCAAGAGACCCAGTACTTC
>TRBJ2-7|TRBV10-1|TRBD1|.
CASSVSGTGDYEQYF
TGCGCCAGCAGTGTTTCCGGGACAGGCGACTACGAGCAGTACTTC
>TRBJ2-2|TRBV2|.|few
CASSRRPSVNTGELFF
TGTGCCAGCAGCCGGAGACCTAGCGTCAACACCGGGGAGCTGTTTTTT
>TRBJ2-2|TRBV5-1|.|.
CASSLGANTGELFF
TGCGCCAGCAGCCTCGGGGCGAACACCGGGGAGCTGTTTTTT